The 28 T cell receptor beta chains below were found in one sample sequenced in a study of T cell responses to AZD1222 COVID-19 vaccine. TCRdb keeps only in-frame clones here, not all; method: immunoSEQ multiplex PCR. The table lists around 140,000 clones, roughly 87% of them singletons. Source: peripheral blood, taken 28 days after the second dose of the MenACWY control vaccine. The receptors shown here come from an adult who received the MenACWY meningococcal vaccine as a control.

The rearrangement uses TRBV12-3 or TRBV12-4 and TRBJ2-1; D is undetermined. V was cut by 3 bases and J by 5 bases, with 2 bases left in between. CDR3 length: 11 residues. Here the CDR3 reads CASSFNNEQFF. As DNA, the CDR3 is TGTGCCAGCAGTTTCAACAATGAGCAGTTCTTC.

V is TRBV9 and J is TRBJ1-1; the D gene is possibly TRBD1 (5 bases). Germline V gene sequence: CDR1 SGDLS, CDR2 YYNGEE. This CDR3 is built from 15 residues. Trimming took 0 bases from V and 4 from J, leaving 13 bases between them. Here the CDR3 reads CASSVDGAASTEAFF. The CDR3 nucleotides read TGTGCCAGCAGCGTAGACGGGGCAGCCAGCACTGAAGCTTTCTTT.

The V and J genes are TRBV2 and TRBJ2-3, with D unclear. The V gene lost 5 bases and the J gene lost 3 bases, with 21 bases spanning the gap. The CDR3 loop spans 17 amino acids. Looked up from germline, CDR1 is SNHLY and CDR2 is FYNNEI. In nucleotides, the CDR3 is TGTGCCAGCAGTCAACGGATCATAGGGATTAAAACAGATACGCAGTATTTT. Its translation: CASSQRIIGIKTDTQYF.

The gene calls are TRBV2 and TRBJ1-3; D is unclear. The ends were cut back, 2 bases at V and 2 bases at J, with 10 bases in the middle. This CDR3 region has 15 residues. Germline CDR1 and CDR2: SNHLY and FYNNEI. The CDR3 DNA is TGTGCCAGCAGTGAAACCCGGGGAACTGGAAACACCATATATTTT. Protein product: CASSETRGTGNTIYF. The full variable domain, in which reference TRBV2 and TRBJ1-3 provide the parts outside the CDR3, is EPEVTQTPSHQVTQMGQEVILRCVPISNHLYFYWYRQILGQKVEFLVSFYNNEISEKSEIFDDQFSVERPDGSNFTLKIRSTKLEDSAMYFCASSETRGTGNTIYFGEGSWLTVV.

This clone was observed a single time. J is TRBJ1-5 and V is TRBV27, with D perhaps TRBD1 (6 bases). The CDR3 covers 14 residues. The germline V gene encodes CDR1 MNHEY and CDR2 SMNVEV (reference sequence). V gave up 2 bases and J gave up 5 bases, with 10 bases separating them. The CDR3 bases are TGTGCCAGCAGTTTAAATGGGGGCCATCAGCCCCAGCATTTT. Protein: CASSLNGGHQPQHF.

This clone came up once. The rearrangement uses TRBV7-8 and TRBJ2-1; 13 bases map to TRBD2. The CDR3 is made up of 15 amino acids. V gave up 5 bases and J gave up 15 bases; unmatched junction bases: 13. The germline V gene has CDR1 SGHVS and CDR2 FQNEAQ. CDR3 DNA sequence: TGTGCCAGCAGCCCGAGGACTAGCGGGAGACCAAGCCCGTTCTTC. Amino acid sequence: CASSPRTSGRPSPFF.

The V gene is TRBV13, the J gene TRBJ1-3; D unclear. V was clipped by 2 bases and J by 4 bases, with 3 bases between them. This CDR3 spans 12 amino acids. Germline V gene sequence: CDR1 PRHDT, CDR2 FYEKMQ (reference sequence). The CDR3, as DNA: TGTGCCAGCAGCTTAAACGGAAACACCATATATTTT. Amino acid sequence: CASSLNGNTIYF.

The chain carries TRBV5-6 and TRBJ2-5; D might be TRBD2 (6 bases). The CDR3 loop spans 14 amino acids. V was cut by 4 bases and J by 4 bases, with 14 bases left in between. Germline-derived CDR1 and CDR2 are SGHDT and YYEEEE. In DNA, the CDR3 is TGTGCCAGCAGCCAGGCGGAGGGGCTAGAGACCCAGTACTTC. It yields the protein CASSQAEGLETQYF.

This clone occurred once. This chain links TRBV18 with TRBJ1-3, with D hard to call. Germline CDR1 and CDR2: KGHSH and LQKENI. This CDR3 is built from 16 residues. Between the trimmed V and J ends, which lost 3 bases and 0 bases, there was a span of 12 bases. CDR3 in amino acids: CASSPVEQTSGNTIYF. The DNA for the CDR3 is TGTGCCAGCTCACCGGTGGAACAGACCTCTGGAAACACCATATATTTT. Based on the CDR3 plus reference TRBV18 and TRBJ1-3, the full variable domain is NAGVMQNPRHLVRRRGQEARLRCSPMKGHSHVYWYRQLPEEGLKFMVYLQKENIIDESGMPKERFSAEFPKEGPSILRIQQVVRGDSAAYFCASSPVEQTSGNTIYFGEGSWLTVV.

This clone showed up just once. The gene calls are TRBV7-2 and TRBJ1-1; tentative D call: TRBD1 (5 bases). Germline V CDR1 and CDR2: SGHTA, FQGNSA. Trimming took off 5 bases at V and 8 bases at J, with 18 bases between the two ends. CDR3 length: 14 residues. CDR3 nucleotides: TGTGCCAGCAGCCCAATGGCACAGGCCCTAGAAGCTTTCTTT. Translating gives CASSPMAQALEAFF.

The rearrangement uses TRBV7-3 and TRBJ2-5, with D perhaps matching TRBD1 (6 bases). CDR3 length equals 12 residues. Trimming removed 3 bases at V and 5 bases at J, with 7 bases between. Germline-derived CDR1 and CDR2 are SGHTA and FQGTGA. The CDR3 loop is CASSFRGETQYF. Here the CDR3 DNA reads TGTGCCAGCAGCTTCAGGGGTGAGACCCAGTACTTC.

J is TRBJ1-1 and V is TRBV21-1; the table's D call TRBD1 went unverified against the DNA. TRBV21-1 is assigned pseudogene status. The CDR3 is made up of 19 amino acids. CDR3 loop: CASSKIGGGQGLMNTEAFF. The CDR3, as DNA: TGTGCCAGCAGCAAAATCGGCGGGGGACAGGGCCTAATGAACACTGAAGCTTTCTTT.

The chain combines TRBV10-3 with TRBJ2-1; D gene ambiguous. CDR3 length: 14 residues. CDR1 and CDR2 from the germline V gene are ENHRY and SYGVKD. V was shortened by 6 bases and J by 5 bases, with 14 bases between the two germline ends. The CDR3 DNA follows: TGTGCCATCAGAAACTCCCTCACGGACAATGAGCAGTTCTTC. The encoded protein is CAIRNSLTDNEQFF.

This chain connects TRBV3-1 (or the pseudogene TRBV3-2) to TRBJ1-5, with D uncertain. In germline, CDR1 is LGHDT, CDR2 YNNKEL (reference sequence). V was cut by 0 bases and J by 6 bases, with 6 bases left in between. This CDR3 comprises 13 residues. The CDR3 spells CASSQEFGQPQHF. DNA for the CDR3: TGTGCCAGCAGCCAAGAGTTCGGTCAGCCCCAGCATTTT.

J is TRBJ2-1 and V is TRBV5-1; no firm D call. CDR3 size: 14 residues. V lost 7 bases to trimming and J lost 0 bases, with 11 bases between them. The germline V gene has CDR1 SGHRS and CDR2 YFSETQ. CDR3 in amino acids: CASAPGLSYNEQFF. The CDR3 DNA follows: TGCGCCAGCGCCCCGGGCCTCTCCTACAATGAGCAGTTCTTC. Looking up the rest from reference TRBV5-1 and TRBJ2-1 gives the full variable domain: KAGVTQTPRYLIKTRGQQVTLSCSPISGHRSVSWYQQTPGQGLQFLFEYFSETQRNKGNFPGRFSGRQFSNSRSEMNVSTLELGDSALYLCASAPGLSYNEQFFGPGTRLTVL.

J is TRBJ2-1 and V is TRBV5-1; 7 bases are a match to TRBD2. The CDR3 extends over 15 amino acids. CDR1 is SGHRS, CDR2 YFSETQ, per germline. After removal of 2 bases from V and 4 bases from J, the junction contained 6 bases not matched to a gene. The CDR3 here is CASSLSGDLYNEQFF. The CDR3 coding sequence is TGCGCCAGCAGCTTAAGCGGGGACTTATACAATGAGCAGTTCTTC.

This chain uses TRBV28 with TRBJ1-5, with D perhaps matching TRBD1 (6 bases). CDR3 length: 15 residues. Germline CDR1 MDHEN, CDR2 SYDVKM. V lost 2 bases and J lost 4, with 12 bases in between. CDR3 in amino acids: CASSLGGRGNQPQHF. CDR3 nucleotide sequence: TGTGCCAGCAGTTTAGGGGGTAGGGGGAATCAGCCCCAGCATTTT.

The genes are TRBV5-1 and TRBJ2-1, with a weak D call TRBD2 (6 bases). The CDR3 is 16 amino acids. Trimming stripped 0 bases from V and 5 bases from J, with 15 bases between. The V gene's germline CDR1 is SGHRS and CDR2 YFSETQ. CDR3 amino acids: CASSLAPTSGNNEQFF. The CDR3 nucleotides are TGCGCCAGCAGCTTGGCCCCGACTAGTGGCAACAATGAGCAGTTCTTC.

This chain joins TRBV30 and TRBJ1-2; D is unresolved. CDR1 is GTSNPN and CDR2 is SVGIG in the germline V gene (reference sequence). V was trimmed by 6 bases and J by 4 bases, leaving 12 bases between them. The CDR3 totals 12 residues. As DNA, the CDR3 is TGTGCCTGCCGTTGGGAGCGCTATGGCTACACCTTC. Its protein product is CACRWERYGYTF.

The gene calls are TRBV5-1 and TRBJ1-6; no clear D gene. CDR3 length: 15 residues. V lost 4 bases and J 1 base, leaving 9 bases between the germline ends. Germline V lookup: CDR1 SGHRS, CDR2 YFSETQ. The CDR3, as DNA: TGCGCCAGCAGCCCGGGGTATTCCTATAATTCACCCCTCCACTTT. It encodes CASSPGYSYNSPLHF.

Here the CDR3 reads CASSFRLEETQYF. CDR3 coding DNA: TGTGCCAGCAGCTTCCGACTGGAAGAGACCCAGTACTTC. V and J are TRBV5-4 and TRBJ2-5, with D uncertain. Germline V gene sequence: CDR1 SGHNT, CDR2 YYREEE (reference sequence). The V gene lost 2 bases and the J gene lost 3 bases, with 8 bases spanning the gap. The CDR3 has 13 amino acids. Using reference TRBV5-4 and TRBJ2-5 for the parts outside the CDR3, the full variable domain is ETGVTQSPTHLIKTRGQQVTLRCSSQSGHNTVSWYQQALGQGPQFIFQYYREEENGRGNFPPRFSGLQFPNYSSELNVNALELDDSALYLCASSFRLEETQYFGPGTRLLVL.

Written as DNA, the CDR3 is TGTGCCAGTAGTATTGGGCTAGCGGTTCAAGAGACCCAGTACTTC. Residues: CASSIGLAVQETQYF. The chain joins TRBV19 to TRBJ2-5; 7 bases align to TRBD2. Germline V gene lookup returns CDR1 LNHDA and CDR2 SQIVND (reference sequence). V lost 3 bases to trimming and J lost 2 bases; unmatched junction nucleotides: 6. The CDR3 is 15 residues long. Looking up the rest from reference TRBV19 and TRBJ2-5 gives the full variable domain: DGGITQSPKYLFRKEGQNVTLSCEQNLNHDAMYWYRQDPGQGLRLIYYSQIVNDFQKGDIAEGYSVSREKKESFPLTVTSAQKNPTAFYLCASSIGLAVQETQYFGPGTRLLVL.

This sequence joins TRBV20-1 and TRBJ2-5; TRBD2 agrees at 8 bases. Germline assignment: CDR1 DFQATT and CDR2 SNEGSKA (reference sequence). This CDR3 contains 14 residues. Trimming removed 3 bases from V and 5 bases from J; junction bases left unmatched: 8. The CDR3 bases are TGCAGTGCTAGTGTGCGCGGGGGGTCGGAGACCCAGTACTTC. It translates to CSASVRGGSETQYF.

The genes are TRBV3-1 (or the pseudogene TRBV3-2) and TRBJ1-1; no firm D call. Between the trimmed V and J ends, which lost 2 bases and 7 bases, there was a span of 8 bases. Germline V gives CDR1 LGHDT, CDR2 YNNKEL (reference sequence). This CDR3 region has 12 residues. CDR3 DNA: TGTGCCAGCAGCCAAAGGCCCGATGAAGCTTTCTTT. It translates to CASSQRPDEAFF.

The V and J genes are TRBV9 and TRBJ1-3; maybe TRBD1 (6 bases). V was cut by 3 bases and J by 1 base, with 17 bases left in between. The germline gives CDR1 SGDLS, CDR2 YYNGEE. This CDR3 contains 17 residues. For the CDR3, the DNA is TGTGCCAGCAGCGCGCCGCTAGGGGGGCCGTCTGGAAACACCATATATTTT. Its translation: CASSAPLGGPSGNTIYF. Complete variable domain (other parts from reference TRBV9 and TRBJ1-3): DSGVTQTPKHLITATGQRVTLRCSPRSGDLSVYWYQQSLDQGLQFLIQYYNGEERAKGNILERFSAQQFPDLHSELNLSSLELGDSALYFCASSAPLGGPSGNTIYFGEGSWLTVV.

Worth noting for this clone: Within the sample, other DNA sequences also encode this same CDR3. The chain employs TRBV19 and TRBJ1-4; no clear D. The germline CDR1 and CDR2 sequences are LNHDA and SQIVND (reference sequence). With 5 bases removed from V and 0 bases from J, the gap between germline ends came to 10 bases. There are 15 residues in the CDR3. This CDR3 reads CASSSGTATNEKLFF. CDR3 DNA sequence: TGTGCCAGTAGTTCCGGCACCGCAACTAATGAAAAACTGTTTTTT.

The chain is built from TRBV28 and TRBJ1-5; 7 bases match TRBD1. V dropped 3 bases and J dropped 4; count of bases not matched to a gene: 6. From germline, CDR1 is MDHEN and CDR2 SYDVKM. The CDR3 runs 15 residues. CDR3 residues: CASSFRDRPNQPQHF. The CDR3 DNA sequence: TGTGCCAGCAGTTTCAGGGACAGACCTAATCAGCCCCAGCATTTT.

The rearrangement links TRBV4-3 to TRBJ2-1; D could derive from TRBD1 or TRBD2 (5 bases each). The CDR3 is made up of 15 amino acids. The germline CDR1 and CDR2 sequences are LGHNA and YSLEER. V was trimmed by 2 bases and J by 12 bases, leaving 20 bases between them. CDR3 nucleotides: TGCGCCAGCAGCCAAACCGGGACCGCTTCAATGAGGCAGTTCTTC. Residues: CASSQTGTASMRQFF.